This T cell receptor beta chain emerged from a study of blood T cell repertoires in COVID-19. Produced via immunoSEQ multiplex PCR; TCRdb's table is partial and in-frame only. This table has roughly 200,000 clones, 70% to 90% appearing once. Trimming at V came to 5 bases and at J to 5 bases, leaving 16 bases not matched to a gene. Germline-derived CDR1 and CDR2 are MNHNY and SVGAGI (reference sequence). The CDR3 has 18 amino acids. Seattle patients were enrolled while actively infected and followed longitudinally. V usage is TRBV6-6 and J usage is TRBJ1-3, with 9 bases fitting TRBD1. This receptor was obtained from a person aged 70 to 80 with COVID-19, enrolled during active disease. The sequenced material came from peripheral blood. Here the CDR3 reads CASSQQRGQGGLRNTIYF. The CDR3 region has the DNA TGTGCCAGCAGTCAACAGCGGGGACAGGGAGGCCTGAGAAACACCATATATTTT.